The 21 T cell receptor beta chains below were found in one sample sequenced in a study of molecular identifiers for immune sequencing clone quantification (dated by TCRdb to between 2018 and 2020). Library method: PCR. Sequencing took place on an Illumina HiSeq 4000. TCRdb trimmed public reads at Q25 via fastp, called clones via MiXCR and kept in-frame beta chains. Each entry merges the rows of one CDR3 protein and shows their most common DNA and genes. Present in this sample are 490,000 or so distinct CDR3 sequences, 20% to 25% of which were seen just once. In total, the top ten clones hold approximately 0.8% of the sample. The sample comprised naive CD8+ T cells from blood, with Jurkat cell RNA spiked in. Taken with the paper, the label for cell subset or site translates to: FACS-sorted CD8+CD4-CCR7+CD45RA+ naive T cells. The source is a human donor in good health. Some libraries in this study had Jurkat cell RNA spiked in.

This clonotype was recorded once. The V call is TRBV12-3 or TRBV12-4, the J call TRBJ2-6; unclear D gene. The V end lost 2 bases, the J end lost 3 bases, and 5 bases lay between the germline ends. This CDR3 is built from 14 residues. CDR3 in amino acids: CASSLNDGANVLTF. Here the CDR3 DNA reads TGTGCCAGCAGTTTAAATGATGGGGCCAACGTCCTGACTTTC.

In its sample, this clonotype was seen many times. V gene TRBV29-1 combines with J gene TRBJ2-7; 7 nucleotides agree with TRBD1. The germline V gene has CDR1 SQVTM and CDR2 ANQGSEA. J gave up 2 bases and V 7 bases, and 8 bases lay outside the gene matches. The CDR3 is 13 amino acids. The CDR3 is CSAQGGTTYEQYF. The CDR3 region has the DNA TGCAGCGCCCAAGGGGGCACCACCTACGAGCAGTACTTC.

The gene calls are TRBV9 and TRBJ1-6; 7 bases are shared with TRBD1. CDR1 and CDR2 (germline): SGDLS, YYNGEE. CDR3 size: 15 residues. J gave up 3 bases and V 4 bases, and 4 bases lay outside the gene matches. The CDR3 protein is CASSTGTDYNSPLHF. As DNA, the CDR3 is TGTGCCAGCAGCACAGGGACAGACTATAATTCACCCCTCCACTTT.

Ten or more counts support this clonotype. The chain combines TRBV5-1 with TRBJ2-7; possible D gene TRBD1, 5 bases. The length of the CDR3 is 14 residues. V was trimmed by 7 bases and J by 3 bases, leaving 17 bases between them. Germline V gene sequence: CDR1 SGHRS, CDR2 YFSETQ. The CDR3 nucleotides read TGCGCCAGCTCCCTATCGACAGTCAACTACGAGCAGTACTTC. Its translation: CASSLSTVNYEQYF.

In its sample, this clonotype was seen many times. This rearrangement joins TRBV11-2 to TRBJ2-3; the D gene is possibly TRBD2 (5 bases). The germline V gene has CDR1 SGHAT and CDR2 FQNNGV. Trimming removed 5 bases at V and 2 bases at J, with 17 bases between. CDR3 length: 16 residues. CDR3 coding DNA: TGTGCCAGCAGCCCAACAGCGAGGGCCTACACAGATACGCAGTATTTT. This codes for CASSPTARAYTDTQYF.

As for this clonotype: A read error is possible here, since a much larger clone lies one base away. The J gene is TRBJ2-7, the V gene TRBV6-6; 11 bases map to TRBD2. V lost 0 bases and J lost 6; bases outside the gene matches: 4. The length of the CDR3 is 15 residues. In germline, CDR1 is MNHNY, CDR2 SVGAGI (reference sequence). The CDR3 nucleotides are TGTGCCAGCAGTTACTCGACTAGCGGGGTGGGCGAGCAGTACTTC. This codes for CASSYSTSGVGEQYF.

This clonotype turned up a few times. The genes are TRBV29-1 and TRBJ1-6; D not certain. Trimming took 5 bases from V and 5 from J, leaving 7 bases between them. The CDR3 runs to 12 residues. CDR1 and CDR2 (germline): SQVTM, ANQGSEA. The CDR3 protein is CSVQHDNSPLHF. CDR3 nucleotide sequence: TGCAGCGTTCAACATGATAATTCACCCCTCCACTTT.

This clonotype has just a few counts. This chain uses TRBV27 with TRBJ1-1, with a tentative D call TRBD1 (6 bases). Germline V gene sequence: CDR1 MNHEY, CDR2 SMNVEV (reference sequence). Deletions cut 10 bases from V and 6 bases from J, with 15 bases between. The CDR3 sequence is 12 residues long. The DNA of the CDR3 is TGTGCCACCGAGGGGGAGAGATCTGAAGCTTTCTTT. Amino acids: CATEGERSEAFF.

V and J are TRBV5-1 and TRBJ2-7, with D perhaps TRBD1 or TRBD2 (5 bases each). Between the trimmed V and J ends, which lost 4 bases and 4 bases, there was a span of 21 bases. Looked up from germline, CDR1 is SGHRS and CDR2 is YFSETQ. The CDR3 contains 16 residues. DNA for the CDR3: TGCGCCAGCAGCCCACGGACCACCGGGACCAAATACGAGCAGTACTTC. Protein sequence: CASSPRTTGTKYEQYF.

With regard to this clonotype: A much larger clone sits a single nucleotide away, making a read error possible. The rearrangement joins TRBV3-1 to TRBJ2-7, with a weak D call TRBD2 (5 bases). CDR3 length: 14 residues. Germline loops: CDR1 LGHDT, CDR2 YNNKEL (reference sequence). CDR3 protein: CARSPTPEAYEQYF. The CDR3 DNA sequence: TGTGCCAGAAGCCCCACCCCGGAGGCCTACGAGCAGTACTTC.

Comment on this clonotype: This may be a read error, as it is one base from a much larger clone. The gene calls are TRBV5-1 and TRBJ2-5, with 15 bases fitting TRBD2. The germline gives CDR1 SGHRS, CDR2 YFSETQ. The CDR3 covers 17 residues. The ends lost 4 bases at V and 5 bases at J; junction bases unmatched: 9. The CDR3 DNA reads as TGCGCCAGCAGCCACGGACTAGCGGGAGGGTCAGGGGAGACCCAGTACTTC. The encoded protein is CASSHGLAGGSGETQYF.

This clonotype was seen a few times. The rearrangement links TRBV9 to TRBJ2-2; 12 nucleotides agree with TRBD2. Germline CDR1 and CDR2: SGDLS and YYNGEE. The CDR3 spans 16 residues. V was pared by 0 bases and J by 7 bases, with 4 bases of the junction left unmatched. The chain's CDR3 is CASSVEGTSGFGELFF. CDR3 in DNA: TGTGCCAGCAGCGTAGAAGGGACTAGCGGGTTCGGGGAGCTGTTTTTT.

This clonotype is a singleton in its sample. A single base separates this from a much larger clone, so it may be a read error. The rearrangement links TRBV4-3 to TRBJ1-1; 10 bases align to TRBD1. The germline CDR1 and CDR2 sequences are LGHNA and YSLEER. This CDR3 spans 18 amino acids. DNA of the CDR3: TGCGCCAGCAGTCAAGAGCGACAGGGGGCCTCCTTGAACACTGAAGCTTCCTTT. Translating gives CASSQERQGASLNTEASF.

On this clonotype itself: This may arise from a read error, as a much more abundant clone is one base away. The chain uses TRBV21-1 and TRBJ2-5; no DNA check was done on the table's D call, TRBD1. TRBV21-1 has pseudogene status. CDR3 length equals 14 residues. The CDR3: CASSPLGVCETQCF. The CDR3 region has the DNA TGTGCCAGCAGCCCTCTGGGGGTCTGTGAGACCCAGTGCTTC.

A few counts support this clonotype. The chain employs TRBV4-3 and TRBJ2-2, with 7 nucleotides matching TRBD2. V shed 0 bases and J 7 bases; nucleotides not matched to a gene: 8. The germline V gene encodes CDR1 LGHNA and CDR2 YSLEER. CDR3 length: 16 amino acids. CDR3 nucleotides: TGCGCCAGCAGCCAAGATCGGGAGGCGGTGGGCGGGGAGCTGTTTTTT. Amino acid sequence: CASSQDREAVGGELFF.

As to this clonotype: Just one base apart from a much larger clone, this may be a read error. The genes are TRBV12-3 or TRBV12-4 and TRBJ2-5; no clear D. CDR3 size: 14 residues. V was cut by 6 bases and J by 0 bases, with 11 bases left in between. The CDR3 spells CASSPQRHQETQYF. The CDR3 nucleotides read TGTGCCAGCAGCCCGCAGAGGCACCAAGAGACCCAGTACTTC.

In its sample, this clonotype was seen a few times. The rearrangement uses TRBV12-3 or TRBV12-4 and TRBJ1-5; D perhaps matches TRBD1 (6 bases). CDR3 length: 14 residues. Trimming removed 6 bases at V and 4 bases at J, with 13 bases between. The CDR3 DNA follows: TGTGCCAGCAGCCCCGGGACACTGAATCAGCCCCAGCATTTT. Translating it yields CASSPGTLNQPQHF.

This clonotype was seen ten or more times. This chain joins TRBV20-1 and TRBJ2-5; 10 nucleotides agree with TRBD2. The CDR3 sequence is 15 residues long. From germline, CDR1 is DFQATT and CDR2 SNEGSKA (reference sequence). The V gene end was trimmed by 1 base and the J gene end by 4 bases; junction bases not matched to a gene: 6. The CDR3 loop is CSARGGLAAPETQYF. Written as DNA, the CDR3 is TGCAGTGCTAGAGGCGGACTAGCGGCCCCAGAGACCCAGTACTTC.

This clonotype came up a few times. The CDR3 protein is CASSQDAVSAGSYGYTF. CDR3 sequence (DNA): TGCGCCAGCAGCCAAGATGCGGTGTCTGCAGGGTCCTATGGCTACACCTTC. The chain recombines TRBV4-1 with TRBJ1-2; possible D gene TRBD1, 5 bases. CDR1 is MGHRA, CDR2 YSYEKL, per germline. Trimming took off 0 bases at V and 4 bases at J, with 18 bases between the two ends. The CDR3 has 17 amino acids.

V gene TRBV15 combines with J gene TRBJ1-1, with a possible D match to TRBD1 (6 bases). V dropped 5 bases and J dropped 6 bases, with 19 bases sitting between them. CDR1 is LNHNV and CDR2 is YYDKDF in the germline V gene (reference sequence). The CDR3 spans 15 residues. This CDR3 is CATSYTTGWVPEAFF. The CDR3 DNA reads as TGTGCCACCAGCTATACCACAGGGTGGGTGCCTGAAGCTTTCTTT.

The chain joins TRBV4-1 to TRBJ2-1, with 7 bases that match TRBD1. CDR1 MGHRA and CDR2 YSYEKL come from the germline V gene. The CDR3 has 13 residues. After removal of 7 bases from V and 7 bases from J, the junction contained 7 bases not matched to a gene. CDR3 region: CASNDREMNEQFF. CDR3 in DNA: TGCGCCAGCAACGACAGGGAGATGAATGAGCAGTTCTTC.